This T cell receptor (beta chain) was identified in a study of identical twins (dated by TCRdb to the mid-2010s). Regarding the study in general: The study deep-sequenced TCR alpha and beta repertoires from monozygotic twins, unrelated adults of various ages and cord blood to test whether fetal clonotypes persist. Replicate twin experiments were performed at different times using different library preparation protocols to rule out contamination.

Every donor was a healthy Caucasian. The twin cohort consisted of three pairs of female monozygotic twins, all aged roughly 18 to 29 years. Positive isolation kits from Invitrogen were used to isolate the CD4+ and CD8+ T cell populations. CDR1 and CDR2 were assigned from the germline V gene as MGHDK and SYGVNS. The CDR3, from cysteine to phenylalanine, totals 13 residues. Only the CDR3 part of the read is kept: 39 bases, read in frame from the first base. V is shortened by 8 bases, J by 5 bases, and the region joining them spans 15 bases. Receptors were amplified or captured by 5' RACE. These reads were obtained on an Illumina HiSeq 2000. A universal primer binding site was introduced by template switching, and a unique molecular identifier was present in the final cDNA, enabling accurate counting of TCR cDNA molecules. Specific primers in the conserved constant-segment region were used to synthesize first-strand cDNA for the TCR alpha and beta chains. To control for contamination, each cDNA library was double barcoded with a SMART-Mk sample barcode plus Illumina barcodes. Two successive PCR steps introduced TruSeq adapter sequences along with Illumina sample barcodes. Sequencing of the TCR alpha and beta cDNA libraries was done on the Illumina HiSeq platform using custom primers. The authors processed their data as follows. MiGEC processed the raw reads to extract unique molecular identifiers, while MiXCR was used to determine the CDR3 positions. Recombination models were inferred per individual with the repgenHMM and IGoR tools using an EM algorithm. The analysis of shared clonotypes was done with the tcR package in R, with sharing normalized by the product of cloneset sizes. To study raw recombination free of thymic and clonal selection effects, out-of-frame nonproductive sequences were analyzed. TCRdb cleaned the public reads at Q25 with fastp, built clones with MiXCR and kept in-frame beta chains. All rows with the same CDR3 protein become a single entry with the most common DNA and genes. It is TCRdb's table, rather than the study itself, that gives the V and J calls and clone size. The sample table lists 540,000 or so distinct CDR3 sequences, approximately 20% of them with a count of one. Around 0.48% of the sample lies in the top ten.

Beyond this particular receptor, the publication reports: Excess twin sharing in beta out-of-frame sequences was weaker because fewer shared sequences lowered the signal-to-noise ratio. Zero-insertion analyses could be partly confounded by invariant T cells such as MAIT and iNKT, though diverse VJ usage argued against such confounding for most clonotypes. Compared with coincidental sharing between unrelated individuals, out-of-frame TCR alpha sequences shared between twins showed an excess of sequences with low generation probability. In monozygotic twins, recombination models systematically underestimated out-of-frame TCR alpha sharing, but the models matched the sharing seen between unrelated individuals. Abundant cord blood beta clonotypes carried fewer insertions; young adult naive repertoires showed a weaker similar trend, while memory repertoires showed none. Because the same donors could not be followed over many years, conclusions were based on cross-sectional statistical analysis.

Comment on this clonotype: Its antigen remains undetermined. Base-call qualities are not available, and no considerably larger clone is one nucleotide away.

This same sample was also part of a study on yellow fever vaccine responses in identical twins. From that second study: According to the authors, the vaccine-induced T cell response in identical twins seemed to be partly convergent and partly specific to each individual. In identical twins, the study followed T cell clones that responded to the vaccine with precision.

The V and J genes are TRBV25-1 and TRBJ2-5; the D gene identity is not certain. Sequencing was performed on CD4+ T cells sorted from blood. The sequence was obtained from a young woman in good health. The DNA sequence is TGTGCCAGCTCCCTGCAGATGACGGAGACCCAGTACTTC. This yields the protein CASSLQMTETQYF.